This is a list of T cell receptor beta chains from one sample in a study of technical replicates of blood from several donors. Produced via immunoSEQ multiplex PCR; TCRdb's table is partial and in-frame only. Of around 65,000 clones listed, around 85% are singletons. The specimen sequenced was PBMCs. The receptor set was obtained from a human donor in good health. Some clones in this sample may be carry-over from other donors' samples. Both conserved end residues are part of each CDR3. A D gene is named only where the DNA matches it firmly. Not every row has a clone size; where given, it reads once, few, many or a size class.

abundance: NA; d_gene: TRBD2; j_gene: TRBJ2-1; v_gene: TRBV7-8; CDR3aa: CASSRRTSGGSSYNEQFF; CDR3nt: TGTGCCAGCAGCCGACGTACTAGCGGGGGAAGCTCCTACAATGAGCAGTTCTTC
abundance: NA; d_gene: NA; j_gene: TRBJ2-3; v_gene: TRBV27; CDR3aa: CASSPLRDTQYF; CDR3nt: TGTGCCAGCTCCCCTCTTCGAGATACGCAGTATTTT
abundance: NA; d_gene: TRBD2; j_gene: TRBJ2-5; v_gene: TRBV11-2; CDR3aa: CASSLGLAGGFQETQYF; CDR3nt: TGTGCCAGCAGCTTAGGCCTAGCGGGGGGGTTCCAAGAGACCCAGTACTTC
abundance: NA; d_gene: NA; j_gene: TRBJ2-3; v_gene: TRBV11-2; CDR3aa: CASSLLSDTQYF; CDR3nt: TGTGCCAGCAGCTTACTTTCAGATACGCAGTATTTT
abundance: NA; d_gene: TRBD2; j_gene: TRBJ2-3; v_gene: TRBV18; CDR3aa: CASSPYGGGQDTQYF; CDR3nt: TGTGCCAGCTCACCATATGGCGGGGGGCAGGATACGCAGTATTTT
abundance: few; d_gene: NA; j_gene: TRBJ1-1; v_gene: TRBV4-3; CDR3aa: CASSREKRFTEAFF; CDR3nt: TGCGCCAGCAGCCGAGAAAAGAGGTTCACTGAAGCTTTCTTT
abundance: NA; d_gene: NA; j_gene: TRBJ2-2; v_gene: TRBV7-8; CDR3aa: CASSFGQMGTGELFF; CDR3nt: TGTGCCAGCAGCTTCGGACAGATGGGCACCGGGGAGCTGTTTTTT
abundance: NA; d_gene: NA; j_gene: TRBJ2-7; v_gene: TRBV20-1; CDR3aa: CSAYRGGEQYF; CDR3nt: TGCAGTGCTTACAGGGGAGGCGAGCAGTACTTC
abundance: NA; d_gene: TRBD2; j_gene: TRBJ2-1; v_gene: TRBV5-1; CDR3aa: CASSRDGGGVYNEQFF; CDR3nt: TGCGCCAGCAGCCGGGACGGGGGGGGCGTCTACAATGAGCAGTTCTTC
abundance: NA; d_gene: TRBD2; j_gene: TRBJ2-3; v_gene: TRBV7-3; CDR3aa: CASSRGLAGWADTQYF; CDR3nt: TGTGCCAGCAGCCGCGGACTAGCGGGTTGGGCAGATACGCAGTATTTT
abundance: NA; d_gene: NA; j_gene: TRBJ2-4; v_gene: TRBV2; CDR3aa: CASHRQGRGNIQYF; CDR3nt: TGTGCCAGCCATCGACAGGGGAGGGGAAACATTCAGTACTTC
abundance: NA; d_gene: NA; j_gene: TRBJ2-5; v_gene: TRBV7-3; CDR3aa: CASSSVRWSATQYF; CDR3nt: TGTGCCAGCAGCTCTGTGAGGTGGTCCGCGACCCAGTACTTC
abundance: NA; d_gene: TRBD1; j_gene: TRBJ2-7; v_gene: TRBV10-3; CDR3aa: CATRDRGSYEQYF; CDR3nt: TGTGCCACCAGGGACAGGGGGTCCTACGAGCAGTACTTC
abundance: once; d_gene: TRBD2; j_gene: TRBJ2-3; v_gene: TRBV27; CDR3aa: CASSLSASGGAHTQYF; CDR3nt: TGTGCCAGCAGTTTATCAGCGAGCGGGGGGGCCCATACGCAGTATTTT
abundance: NA; d_gene: NA; j_gene: TRBJ1-2; v_gene: TRBV11-2; CDR3aa: CASSFGSHYGYTF; CDR3nt: TGTGCCAGCAGCTTCGGGTCCCACTATGGCTACACCTTC
abundance: NA; d_gene: TRBD1; j_gene: TRBJ2-3; v_gene: TRBV6-5; CDR3aa: CASSRTGAGDTQYF; CDR3nt: TGTGCCAGCAGCCGGACAGGGGCCGGAGATACGCAGTATTTT
abundance: NA; d_gene: TRBD2; j_gene: TRBJ2-7; v_gene: TRBV6-1; CDR3aa: CASQELAGVSYEQYF; CDR3nt: TGTGCCAGCCAAGAATTGGCGGGGGTCTCCTACGAGCAGTACTTC
abundance: NA; d_gene: TRBD2; j_gene: TRBJ2-7; v_gene: TRBV5-4; CDR3aa: CASSLAGTSGSYEQYF; CDR3nt: TGTGCCAGCAGCTTGGCAGGGACTAGCGGGAGCTACGAGCAGTACTTC
abundance: NA; d_gene: TRBD2; j_gene: TRBJ2-1; v_gene: TRBV27; CDR3aa: CASSLEVGAGGLGEQFF; CDR3nt: TGTGCCAGCAGTTTAGAGGTGGGAGCGGGGGGGCTAGGAGAGCAGTTCTTC
abundance: NA; d_gene: NA; j_gene: TRBJ2-2; v_gene: TRBV4-3; CDR3aa: CASSQQTGRTGELFF; CDR3nt: TGCGCCAGCAGCCAACAGACAGGTCGCACCGGGGAGCTGTTTTTT
abundance: NA; d_gene: NA; j_gene: TRBJ1-3; v_gene: TRBV19; CDR3aa: CATTSGTFKWDTIYF; CDR3nt: TGTGCCACCACATCAGGGACTTTTAAATGGGACACCATATATTTT
abundance: NA; d_gene: TRBD1; j_gene: TRBJ1-1; v_gene: TRBV7-8; CDR3aa: CASSFGTGDTEAFF; CDR3nt: TGTGCCAGCAGCTTTGGGACAGGGGACACTGAAGCTTTCTTT
abundance: NA; d_gene: TRBD1; j_gene: TRBJ1-1; v_gene: TRBV7-9; CDR3aa: CASSSGGGPVTVEAFF; CDR3nt: TGTGCCAGCAGCTCCGGAGGGGGCCCCGTAACGGTTGAAGCTTTCTTT
abundance: NA; d_gene: TRBD1; j_gene: TRBJ2-7; v_gene: TRBV7-2; CDR3aa: CASSLGTGLTYEQYF; CDR3nt: TGTGCCAGCAGCTTAGGGACAGGCCTAACCTACGAGCAGTACTTC
abundance: NA; d_gene: NA; j_gene: TRBJ1-3; v_gene: TRBV19; CDR3aa: CASRPPGRASGNTIYF; CDR3nt: TGTGCCAGTAGACCCCCTGGGCGGGCCTCTGGAAACACCATATATTTT
abundance: NA; d_gene: TRBD2; j_gene: TRBJ2-3; v_gene: TRBV19; CDR3aa: CASSIDLSGGVTDTQYF; CDR3nt: TGTGCCAGTAGTATAGATCTATCGGGGGGGGTTACAGATACGCAGTATTTT
abundance: NA; d_gene: TRBD1; j_gene: TRBJ1-1; v_gene: TRBV6-5; CDR3aa: CASSYSWDRDAFF; CDR3nt: TGTGCCAGCAGTTACTCTTGGGACAGGGACGCTTTCTTT
abundance: NA; d_gene: TRBD2; j_gene: TRBJ2-3; v_gene: TRBV4-2; CDR3aa: CASSQELAGATDTQYF; CDR3nt: TGTGCCAGCAGCCAGGAACTAGCGGGAGCCACAGATACGCAGTATTTT
abundance: NA; d_gene: NA; j_gene: TRBJ1-5; v_gene: TRBV23-1; CDR3aa: CASRPSVNQPQHF; CDR3nt: TGCGCCAGCAGACCCTCGGTGAATCAGCCCCAGCATTTT
abundance: NA; d_gene: NA; j_gene: TRBJ2-3; v_gene: TRBV19; CDR3aa: CASNDQSGGRLYTDTQYF; CDR3nt: TGTGCCAGTAACGACCAGTCCGGCGGCCGCTTATACACAGATACGCAGTATTTT
abundance: NA; d_gene: TRBD2; j_gene: TRBJ2-1; v_gene: TRBV10-3; CDR3aa: CAISGLAGPRGGHEQFF; CDR3nt: TGTGCCATCAGTGGTCTAGCGGGCCCCCGTGGAGGGCATGAGCAGTTCTTC
abundance: NA; d_gene: NA; j_gene: TRBJ1-5; v_gene: TRBV19; CDR3aa: CASSQGQNTNQPQHF; CDR3nt: TGTGCCAGTAGCCAAGGACAGAATACCAATCAGCCCCAGCATTTT
abundance: NA; d_gene: NA; j_gene: TRBJ1-3; v_gene: TRBV6-1; CDR3aa: CASSERTATNTIYF; CDR3nt: TGTGCCAGCAGTGAGAGGACTGCGACAAACACCATATATTTT
abundance: NA; d_gene: NA; j_gene: TRBJ2-2; v_gene: TRBV10-3; CDR3aa: CAIRQGSYTGELFF; CDR3nt: TGTGCCATCAGGCAGGGGAGTTACACCGGGGAGCTGTTTTTT
abundance: NA; d_gene: TRBD1; j_gene: TRBJ1-6; v_gene: TRBV9; CDR3aa: CASSTCFWDRGLYLGSPLHF; CDR3nt: TGTGCCAGCAGCACCTGCTTCTGGGACAGGGGGCTCTACCTGGGGTCACCCCTCCACTTT
abundance: NA; d_gene: NA; j_gene: TRBJ1-2; v_gene: TRBV6-6; CDR3aa: CASSYDRPSYGYTF; CDR3nt: TGTGCCAGCAGTTACGACAGGCCGTCCTATGGCTACACCTTC
abundance: NA; d_gene: NA; j_gene: TRBJ2-7; v_gene: TRBV29-1; CDR3aa: CSIQKGAYEQYF; CDR3nt: TGCAGCATACAAAAGGGAGCCTACGAGCAGTACTTC
abundance: NA; d_gene: TRBD2; j_gene: TRBJ2-5; v_gene: TRBV28; CDR3aa: CASSLAGGEETQYF; CDR3nt: TGTGCCAGCAGCTTAGCGGGGGGGGAGGAGACCCAGTACTTC
abundance: NA; d_gene: NA; j_gene: TRBJ1-2; v_gene: TRBV19; CDR3aa: CASRESSNYGYTF; CDR3nt: TGTGCCAGCCGCGAGAGCTCGAACTATGGCTACACCTTC
abundance: NA; d_gene: NA; j_gene: TRBJ1-1; v_gene: TRBV10-3; CDR3aa: CAIRPDGGGTEAFF; CDR3nt: TGTGCCATCAGACCGGACGGGGGGGGCACTGAAGCTTTCTTT
abundance: NA; d_gene: TRBD1; j_gene: TRBJ1-2; v_gene: TRBV2; CDR3aa: CASSYRGGSGYTF; CDR3nt: TGTGCCAGCAGCTACAGGGGAGGTAGTGGCTACACCTTC
abundance: once; d_gene: NA; j_gene: TRBJ2-2; v_gene: TRBV11-2; CDR3aa: CASAGGHRVETGELFF; CDR3nt: TGTGCCAGCGCCGGGGGGCACAGGGTAGAGACCGGGGAGCTGTTTTTT
abundance: NA; d_gene: TRBD2; j_gene: TRBJ2-1; v_gene: TRBV7-2; CDR3aa: CASSGGLAGANNEQFF; CDR3nt: TGTGCCAGCAGCGGGGGACTAGCGGGAGCGAACAATGAGCAGTTCTTC
abundance: NA; d_gene: TRBD1; j_gene: TRBJ1-6; v_gene: TRBV6-6; CDR3aa: CASRPGGGGSPLHF; CDR3nt: TGTGCCAGCAGGCCAGGGGGCGGTGGTTCACCCCTCCACTTT
abundance: NA; d_gene: NA; j_gene: TRBJ2-1; v_gene: TRBV6-6; CDR3aa: CASSYVGWGDDNEQFF; CDR3nt: TGTGCCAGCAGTTACGTCGGGTGGGGGGATGACAATGAGCAGTTCTTC
abundance: once; d_gene: TRBD2; j_gene: TRBJ2-7; v_gene: TRBV4-1; CDR3aa: CASSQGWGGREEQYF; CDR3nt: TGCGCCAGCAGCCAAGGTTGGGGCGGGAGGGAAGAGCAGTACTTC
abundance: NA; d_gene: NA; j_gene: TRBJ2-7; v_gene: TRBV27; CDR3aa: CASSLSVPGYYEQYF; CDR3nt: TGTGCCAGCAGTTTATCGGTCCCAGGCTACTACGAGCAGTACTTC
abundance: once; d_gene: TRBD1; j_gene: TRBJ1-5; v_gene: TRBV7-3; CDR3aa: CASTLETGERLNQPQHF; CDR3nt: TGTGCCAGCACCCTTGAAACAGGGGAAAGGCTCAATCAGCCCCAGCATTTT
abundance: NA; d_gene: NA; j_gene: TRBJ2-7; v_gene: TRBV7-9; CDR3aa: CASNAGWDEQYF; CDR3nt: TGTGCCAGCAACGCCGGGTGGGACGAGCAGTACTTC
abundance: NA; d_gene: NA; j_gene: TRBJ2-1; v_gene: TRBV6-6; CDR3aa: CASSYESSYNEQFF; CDR3nt: TGTGCCAGCAGTTATGAGAGCTCCTACAATGAGCAGTTCTTC
abundance: NA; d_gene: TRBD2; j_gene: TRBJ2-5; v_gene: TRBV10-3; CDR3aa: CAISGGLAGGGQETQYF; CDR3nt: TGTGCCATCAGTGGGGGACTAGCGGGAGGTGGCCAAGAGACCCAGTACTTC
abundance: NA; d_gene: NA; j_gene: TRBJ1-1; v_gene: TRBV18; CDR3aa: CASSKVEGNTEAFF; CDR3nt: TGTGCCAGCTCCAAGGTGGAGGGGAACACTGAAGCTTTCTTT
abundance: NA; d_gene: NA; j_gene: TRBJ2-1; v_gene: TRBV6-5; CDR3aa: CASSQIGLLGEQFF; CDR3nt: TGTGCCAGCAGTCAAATCGGACTCCTCGGTGAGCAGTTCTTC